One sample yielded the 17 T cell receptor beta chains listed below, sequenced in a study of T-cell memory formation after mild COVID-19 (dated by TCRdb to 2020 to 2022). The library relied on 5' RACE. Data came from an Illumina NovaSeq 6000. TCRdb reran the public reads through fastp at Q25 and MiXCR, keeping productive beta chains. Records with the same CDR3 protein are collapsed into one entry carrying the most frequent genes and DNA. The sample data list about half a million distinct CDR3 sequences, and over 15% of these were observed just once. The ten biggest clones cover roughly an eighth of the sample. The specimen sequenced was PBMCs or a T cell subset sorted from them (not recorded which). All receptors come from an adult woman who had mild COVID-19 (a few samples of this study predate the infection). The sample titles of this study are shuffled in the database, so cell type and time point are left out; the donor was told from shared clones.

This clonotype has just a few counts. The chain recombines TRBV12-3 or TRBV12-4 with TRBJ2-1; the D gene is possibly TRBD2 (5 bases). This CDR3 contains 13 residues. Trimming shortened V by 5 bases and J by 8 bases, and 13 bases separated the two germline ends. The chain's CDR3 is CASSRRGLDEQFF. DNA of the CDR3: TGTGCCAGCAGTCGGAGAGGGCTGGATGAGCAGTTCTTC.

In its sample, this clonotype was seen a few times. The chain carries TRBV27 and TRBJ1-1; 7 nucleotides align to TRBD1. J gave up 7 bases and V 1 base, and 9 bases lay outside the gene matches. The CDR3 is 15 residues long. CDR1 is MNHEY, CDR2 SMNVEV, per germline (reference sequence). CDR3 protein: CASSLYAGGDIEAFF. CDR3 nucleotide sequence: TGTGCCAGCAGTTTATACGCAGGGGGGGATATTGAAGCTTTCTTT.

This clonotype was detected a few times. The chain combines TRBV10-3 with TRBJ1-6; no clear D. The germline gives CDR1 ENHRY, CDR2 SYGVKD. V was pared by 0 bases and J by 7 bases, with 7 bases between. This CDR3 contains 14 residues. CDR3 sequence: CAISESHINSPLHF. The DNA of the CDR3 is TGTGCCATCAGTGAGTCTCACATAAATTCACCCCTCCACTTT.

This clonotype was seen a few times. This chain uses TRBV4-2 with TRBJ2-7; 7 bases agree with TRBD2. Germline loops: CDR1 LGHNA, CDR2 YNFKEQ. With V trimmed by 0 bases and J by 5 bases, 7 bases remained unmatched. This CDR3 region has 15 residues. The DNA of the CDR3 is TGTGCCAGCAGCCAAGATGGGAGGGCCTCTGACGAGCAGTACTTC. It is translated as CASSQDGRASDEQYF.

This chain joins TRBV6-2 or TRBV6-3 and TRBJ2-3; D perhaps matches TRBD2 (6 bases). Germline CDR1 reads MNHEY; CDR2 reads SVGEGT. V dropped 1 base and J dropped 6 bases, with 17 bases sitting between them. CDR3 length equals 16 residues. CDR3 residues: CASSYFSKTSPDTQYF. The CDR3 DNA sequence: TGTGCCAGCAGTTACTTCAGCAAAACTAGCCCCGATACGCAGTATTTT.

The CDR3 spells CSVEPPASTDTQYF. CDR3 DNA: TGCAGCGTTGAGCCCCCGGCAAGCACAGATACGCAGTATTTT. The chain has TRBV29-1 and TRBJ2-3; D call uncertain. Germline CDR1 and CDR2: SQVTM and ANQGSEA. Trimming removed 3 bases at V and 0 bases at J, with 10 bases between. This CDR3 spans 14 amino acids.

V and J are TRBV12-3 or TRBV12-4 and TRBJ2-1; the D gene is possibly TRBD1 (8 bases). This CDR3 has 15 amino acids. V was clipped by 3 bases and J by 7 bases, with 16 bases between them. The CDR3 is CASSFRTGRANEQFF. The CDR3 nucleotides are TGTGCCAGCAGTTTCAGGACAGGGAGGGCTAATGAGCAGTTCTTC.

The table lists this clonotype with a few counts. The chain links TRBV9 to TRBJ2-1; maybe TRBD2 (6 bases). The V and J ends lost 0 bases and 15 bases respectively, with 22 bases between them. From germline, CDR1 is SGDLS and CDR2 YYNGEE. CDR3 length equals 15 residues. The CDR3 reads CASSVGDSFGVGGFF. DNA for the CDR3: TGTGCCAGCAGCGTAGGTGATAGCTTCGGTGTGGGAGGGTTCTTC.

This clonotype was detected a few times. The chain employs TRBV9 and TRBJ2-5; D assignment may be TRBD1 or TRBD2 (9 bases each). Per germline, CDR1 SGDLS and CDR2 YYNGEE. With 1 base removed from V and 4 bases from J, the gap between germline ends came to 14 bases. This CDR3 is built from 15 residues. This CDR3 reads CASSVLAGQGETQYF. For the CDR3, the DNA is TGTGCCAGCAGCGTACTAGCGGGACAGGGAGAGACCCAGTACTTC.

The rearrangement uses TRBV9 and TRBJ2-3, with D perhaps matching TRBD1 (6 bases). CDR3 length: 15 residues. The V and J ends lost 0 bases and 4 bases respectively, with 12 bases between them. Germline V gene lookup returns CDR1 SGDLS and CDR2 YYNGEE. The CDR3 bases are TGTGCCAGCAGCGTAGGGACAGCGAATTCAGATACGCAGTATTTT. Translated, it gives CASSVGTANSDTQYF.

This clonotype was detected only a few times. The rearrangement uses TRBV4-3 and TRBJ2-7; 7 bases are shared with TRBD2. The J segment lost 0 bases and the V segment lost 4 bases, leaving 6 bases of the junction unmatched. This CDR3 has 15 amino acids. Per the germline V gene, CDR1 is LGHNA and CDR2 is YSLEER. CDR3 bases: TGCGCCAGCAGCCCCAGGGCGGGAGTCTCCTACGAGCAGTACTTC. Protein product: CASSPRAGVSYEQYF.

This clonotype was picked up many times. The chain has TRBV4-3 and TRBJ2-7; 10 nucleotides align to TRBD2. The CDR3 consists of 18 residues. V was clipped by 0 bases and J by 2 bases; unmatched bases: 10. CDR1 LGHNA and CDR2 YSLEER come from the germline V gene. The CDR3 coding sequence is TGCGCCAGCAGCCAAGAGGCTAGCGGGAGACATCTGACCTACGAGCAGTACTTC. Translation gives CASSQEASGRHLTYEQYF.

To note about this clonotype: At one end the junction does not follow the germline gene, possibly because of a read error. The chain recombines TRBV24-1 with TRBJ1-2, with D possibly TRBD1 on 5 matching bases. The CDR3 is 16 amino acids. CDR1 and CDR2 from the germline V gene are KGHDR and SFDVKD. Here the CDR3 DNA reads TGTGCCACCAGTGACCCCGGGACTCCGACTAACTCTGGCTACACCTTC. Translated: CATSDPGTPTNSGYTF.

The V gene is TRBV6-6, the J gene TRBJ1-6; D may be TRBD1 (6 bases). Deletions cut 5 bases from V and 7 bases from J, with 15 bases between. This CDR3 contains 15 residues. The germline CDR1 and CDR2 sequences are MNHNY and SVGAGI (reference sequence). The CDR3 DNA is TGTGCCAGCAGTCAGGGGATGGGTTTCAATTCACCCCTCCACTTT. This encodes CASSQGMGFNSPLHF.

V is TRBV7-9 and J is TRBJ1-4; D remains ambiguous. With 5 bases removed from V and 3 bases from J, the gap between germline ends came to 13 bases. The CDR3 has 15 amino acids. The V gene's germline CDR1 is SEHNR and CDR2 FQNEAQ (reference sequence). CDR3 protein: CASSPNVGANEKLFF. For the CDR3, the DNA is TGTGCCAGCAGCCCTAATGTTGGGGCTAATGAAAAACTGTTTTTT.

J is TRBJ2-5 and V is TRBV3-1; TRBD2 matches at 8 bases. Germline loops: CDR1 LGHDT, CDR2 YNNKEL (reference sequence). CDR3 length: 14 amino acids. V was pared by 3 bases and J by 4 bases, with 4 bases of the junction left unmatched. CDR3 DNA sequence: TGTGCCAGCAGCCACGGGACTAGGGGAGAGACCCAGTACTTC. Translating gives CASSHGTRGETQYF.

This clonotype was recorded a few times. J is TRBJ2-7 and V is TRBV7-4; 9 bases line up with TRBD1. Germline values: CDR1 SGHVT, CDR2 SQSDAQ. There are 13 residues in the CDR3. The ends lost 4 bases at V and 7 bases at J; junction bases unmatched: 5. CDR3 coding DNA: TGTGCCAGCAGCTACGAGGGGACAGGGGAGCAGTACTTC. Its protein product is CASSYEGTGEQYF. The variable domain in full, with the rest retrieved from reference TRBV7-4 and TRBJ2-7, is GAGVSQSPRYKVAKRGRDVALRCDSISGHVTLYWYRQTLGQGSEVLTYSQSDAQRDKSGRPSGRFSAERPERSVSTLKIQRTEQGDSAVYLCASSYEGTGEQYFGPGTRLTVT.